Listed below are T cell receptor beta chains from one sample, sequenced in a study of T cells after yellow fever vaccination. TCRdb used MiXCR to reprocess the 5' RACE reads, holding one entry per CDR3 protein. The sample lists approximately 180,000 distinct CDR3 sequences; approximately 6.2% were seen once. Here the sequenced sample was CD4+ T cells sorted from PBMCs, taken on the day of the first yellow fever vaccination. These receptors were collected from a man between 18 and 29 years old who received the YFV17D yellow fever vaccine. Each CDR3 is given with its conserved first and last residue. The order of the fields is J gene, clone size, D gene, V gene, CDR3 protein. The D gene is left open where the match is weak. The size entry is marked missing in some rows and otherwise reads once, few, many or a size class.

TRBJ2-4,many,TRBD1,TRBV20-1,CSAWRDRVGNIQYF
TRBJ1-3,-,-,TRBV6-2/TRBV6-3,CASRPWGVSGPGNTIYF
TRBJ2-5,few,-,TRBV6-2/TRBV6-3,CASSYSSFSQETQYF
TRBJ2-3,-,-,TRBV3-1,CASSPPRRESTDTQYF
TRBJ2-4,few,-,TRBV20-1,CSAHSSPAKNIQYF
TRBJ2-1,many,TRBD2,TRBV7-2,CASSLARTSGGSSNEQFF
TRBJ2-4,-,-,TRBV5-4,CASSLEPLAKNIQYF
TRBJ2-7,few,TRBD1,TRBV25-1,CASSDPGQEVEQYF
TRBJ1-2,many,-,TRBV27,CASSLSGESYGYTF
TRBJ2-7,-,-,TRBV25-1,CASMTAGWRGEQYF
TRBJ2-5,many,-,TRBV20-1,CSATPPQETQYF
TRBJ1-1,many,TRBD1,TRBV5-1,CASRPTGGSTEAFF
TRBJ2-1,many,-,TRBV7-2,CASSFGAFDEQFF
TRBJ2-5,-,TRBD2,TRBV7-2,CASSPAAGGPTVEETQYF
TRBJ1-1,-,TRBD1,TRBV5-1,CASSRRQGNTEAFF
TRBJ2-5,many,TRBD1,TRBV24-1,CATSDSPTDRSETQYF
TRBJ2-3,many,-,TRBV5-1,CASSLGAGTTDTQYF
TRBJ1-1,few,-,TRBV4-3,CASGDEGRTEAFF
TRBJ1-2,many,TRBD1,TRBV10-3,CAISEGTGGNYGYTF
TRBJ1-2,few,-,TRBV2,CASRGGWPNYGYTF
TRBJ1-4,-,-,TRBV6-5,CASSYHGASNEKLFF
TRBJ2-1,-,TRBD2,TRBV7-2,CASSSERDFYNEQFF
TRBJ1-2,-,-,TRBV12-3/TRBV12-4,CASKLPGSNYGYTF
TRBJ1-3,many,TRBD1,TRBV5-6,CATRTGAGNTIYF
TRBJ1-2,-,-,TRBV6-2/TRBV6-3,CASSDRTNYGYTF
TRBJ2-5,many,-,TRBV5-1,CASTLEGETQYF
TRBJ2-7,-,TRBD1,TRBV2,CASSPDRVRSYEQYF
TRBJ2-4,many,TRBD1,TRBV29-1,CSVAQGASKNIQYF
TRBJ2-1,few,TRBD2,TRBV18,CASSPPSLAGANNEQFF
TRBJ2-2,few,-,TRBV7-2,CASSAGRGMNTGELFF
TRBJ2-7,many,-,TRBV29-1,CSVSQGYEQYF
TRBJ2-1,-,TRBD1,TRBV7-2,CASSSLDRGYNEQFF
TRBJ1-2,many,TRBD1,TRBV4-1,CASSEPTGYYGYTF
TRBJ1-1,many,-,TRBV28,CASSVMNTEAFF
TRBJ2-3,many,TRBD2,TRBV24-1,CATSDARTSGGVGDTQYF
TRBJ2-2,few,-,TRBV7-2,CASSSGSGELFF
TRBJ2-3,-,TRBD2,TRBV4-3,CASSQVLGGWLADTQYF
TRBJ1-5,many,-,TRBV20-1,CSAGTGYSNQPQHF
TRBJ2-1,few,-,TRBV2,CASSEGGYEQFF
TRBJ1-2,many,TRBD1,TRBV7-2,CASSLQGNGYTF